What follows are 16 T cell receptor beta chains derived from one specimen sequenced in a study of blood T cells in healthy people across ages. For the second PCR, which ran for about 6 to 11 cycles, a sample-barcoded 5' primer and a J-beta primer mix were used. TCRdb re-derived calls from the 5' RACE reads in MiXCR, one entry per CDR3 protein. The sample records about 290,000 distinct CDR3 sequences, 25% to 30% being singletons. Sequencing was done on a sample of blood. Source of these receptors: a woman aged 65 to 85 in good health.

This clonotype was counted at least ten times. The V gene is TRBV7-2, the J gene TRBJ1-6; D is perhaps TRBD1 (6 bases). V was clipped by 6 bases and J by 4 bases, with 10 bases between them. The germline CDR1 and CDR2 sequences are SGHTA and FQGNSA. This CDR3 spans 14 amino acids. The CDR3 spells CASRGAGYNSPLHF. The CDR3 DNA reads TGTGCCAGCAGGGGGGCAGGATATAATTCACCCCTCCACTTT.

This clonotype was recorded at least ten times. J is TRBJ2-5 and V is TRBV2; 10 bases are shared with TRBD1. Germline-derived CDR1 and CDR2 are SNHLY and FYNNEI. V dropped 2 bases and J dropped 5; count of bases not matched to a gene: 5. The CDR3 has 15 amino acids. The CDR3 loop is CASSERGTGVETQYF. In DNA form, the CDR3 reads TGTGCCAGCAGTGAAAGAGGGACAGGGGTTGAGACCCAGTACTTC.

This clonotype was detected a few times. CDR3 protein: CASSQEVAVETQYF. CDR3 DNA: TGCGCCAGCAGCCAGGAAGTAGCAGTCGAGACCCAGTACTTC. This chain links TRBV4-3 with TRBJ2-5; D is uncertain. CDR1 LGHNA and CDR2 YSLEER come from the germline V gene. CDR3 length: 14 residues. Trimming removed 3 bases from V and 5 bases from J, with 13 bases in between.

This clonotype was picked up a small number of times. The rearrangement joins TRBV6-5 to TRBJ1-2; possibly TRBD1 for D (5 bases). CDR3 length: 13 residues. V gave up 2 bases and J gave up 2 bases, with 6 bases separating them. Germline V gene sequence: CDR1 MNHEY, CDR2 SVGAGI. As DNA, the CDR3 is TGTGCCAGCAGTTACGCAGGGAACTATGGCTACACCTTC. This sequence encodes CASSYAGNYGYTF.

This clonotype has a handful of counts. The chain recombines TRBV7-2 with TRBJ2-5, with D possibly TRBD2 on 6 matching bases. Germline V gene lookup returns CDR1 SGHTA and CDR2 FQGNSA. Deletions cut 1 base from V and 6 bases from J, with 12 bases between. This CDR3 comprises 14 residues. CDR3 coding DNA: TGTGCCAGCAGCTTAGGTGGGGGGATGAAGACCCAGTACTTC. Translation: CASSLGGGMKTQYF.

The rearrangement joins TRBV10-3 to TRBJ2-7; the D is unclear. The germline CDR1 and CDR2 sequences are ENHRY and SYGVKD. This CDR3 has 18 residues. V lost 3 bases to trimming and J lost 2 bases, with 23 bases between them. The CDR3 is CAISDPSGRTINTYEQYF. The CDR3 DNA is TGTGCCATCAGTGACCCCTCCGGGCGTACTATAAACACCTACGAGCAGTACTTC.

This clonotype was observed a handful of times. The V gene is TRBV24-1, the J gene TRBJ1-2; D not certain. Deletions cut 8 bases from V and 4 bases from J, with 10 bases between. Germline V lookup: CDR1 KGHDR, CDR2 SFDVKD. The CDR3 loop spans 12 amino acids. The DNA for the CDR3 is TGTGCCACCACCGCCGAGGGCTATGGCTACACCTTC. Translated: CATTAEGYGYTF.

This clonotype was seen a few times. This rearrangement joins TRBV28 to TRBJ2-7; D not certain. V was trimmed by 1 base and J by 1 base, leaving 14 bases between them. Germline V gene sequence: CDR1 MDHEN, CDR2 SYDVKM. The CDR3 spans 16 residues. The CDR3 DNA reads as TGTGCCAGCAGTTTATATGGCCCGGGCAGTTCCTACGAGCAGTACTTC. Translating gives CASSLYGPGSSYEQYF.

This clonotype turned up a few times. The V and J genes are TRBV7-2 and TRBJ2-5; D may be TRBD1 (5 bases). This CDR3 spans 14 amino acids. V was pared by 5 bases and J by 5 bases, with 15 bases between. Per the germline V gene, CDR1 is SGHTA and CDR2 is FQGNSA. The CDR3 protein is CASSLLPKGETQYF. DNA for the CDR3: TGTGCCAGCAGCCTACTCCCTAAGGGGGAGACCCAGTACTTC.

The gene calls are TRBV10-3 and TRBJ2-3, with unresolved D. V was cut by 5 bases and J by 4 bases, with 7 bases left in between. Germline V gene data show CDR1 as ENHRY and CDR2 as SYGVKD. The CDR3 is 12 residues long. CDR3 DNA: TGTGCCATCAGTCCTGATCCAGATACGCAGTATTTT. It translates to CAISPDPDTQYF.

This rearrangement joins TRBV20-1 to TRBJ2-1; D possibly corresponds to TRBD1 (5 bases). Judging by the DNA end, TRBJ2-5 fits better; the J call may be wrong. This CDR3 region has 14 residues. CDR1 is DFQATT, CDR2 SNEGSKA, per germline (reference sequence). CDR3 protein: CSAERREFEETQYF. For the CDR3, the DNA is TGCAGTGCTGAGCGCAGGGAATTCGAAGAGACCCAGTACTTC.

The J gene is TRBJ2-1, the V gene TRBV7-9; 9 bases match TRBD1. Per germline, CDR1 SEHNR and CDR2 FQNEAQ (reference sequence). The CDR3 loop spans 15 amino acids. The trim removed 1 base at V and 8 bases at J, leaving 6 bases unmatched. Here the CDR3 DNA reads TGTGCCAGCAGCTTAGTGGGACAGGGTTCGGATGAGCAGTTCTTC. This translates into CASSLVGQGSDEQFF.

In this sample, this clonotype turned up a few times. This chain connects TRBV28 to TRBJ2-7; the D gene is possibly TRBD2 (7 bases). V lost 2 bases and J 2 bases, leaving 13 bases between the germline ends. This CDR3 has 15 amino acids. Germline V gene sequence: CDR1 MDHEN, CDR2 SYDVKM. The DNA of the CDR3 is TGTGCCAGCAGTTTAGGGGGGGCTGAGCCCTACGAGCAGTACTTC. Translated, it gives CASSLGGAEPYEQYF. The variable domain in full, with the rest retrieved from reference TRBV28 and TRBJ2-7, is DVKVTQSSRYLVKRTGEKVFLECVQDMDHENMFWYRQDPGLGLRLIYFSYDVKMKEKGDIPEGYSVSREKKERFSLILESASTNQTSMYLCASSLGGAEPYEQYFGPGTRLTVT.

On this clonotype: The germline gene is not matched at one end of the junction; a read error may be the cause. The rearrangement uses TRBV14 and TRBJ2-5; 11 nucleotides agree with TRBD1. Per germline, CDR1 SGHDN and CDR2 FVKESK. The CDR3 is 15 residues long. CDR3 coding DNA: TGTGCCAGCAGCTCCCTGGACAGGGGGCAAGAGGCCCAGTACTTC. Translating gives CASSSLDRGQEAQYF. Combining the CDR3 with reference TRBV14 and TRBJ2-5 gives the whole variable domain EAGVTQFPSHSVIEKGQTVTLRCDPISGHDNLYWYRRVMGKEIKFLLHFVKESKQDESGMPNNRFLAERTGGTYSTLKVQPAELEDSGVYFCASSSLDRGQEAQYFGPGTRLLVL.

This clonotype was seen more than once but under ten times. This chain joins TRBV15 and TRBJ2-2, with D perhaps being TRBD1 or TRBD2 (5 bases each). The CDR3 runs to 16 residues. Trimming removed 1 base from V and 2 bases from J, with 11 bases in between. In germline, CDR1 is LNHNV, CDR2 YYDKDF (reference sequence). The CDR3 region is CATSRAGTDNTGELFF. The DNA for the CDR3 is TGTGCCACCAGCAGAGCCGGGACGGATAACACCGGGGAGCTGTTTTTT.

This clonotype was seen a handful of times. The V and J genes are TRBV11-1 and TRBJ2-7; 7 bases line up with TRBD2. Germline lookup yields CDR1 SGHAT and CDR2 FQDESV (reference sequence). The CDR3 contains 13 residues. After removal of 8 bases from V and 0 bases from J, the junction contained 4 bases not matched to a gene. This CDR3 reads CASRRGDSYEQYF. In nucleotides, the CDR3 is TGTGCCAGCCGCCGGGGGGACTCCTACGAGCAGTACTTC.